The 19 T cell receptor beta chains reported below all come from one sample, sequenced in a study of OX40 agonist ivuxolimab in advanced cancers. TCRdb's table, derived via immunoSEQ multiplex PCR, lists solely in-frame clones and lacks some. The repertoire holds some 99,000 clones, with 90% as singletons. Sequencing used CD4+ or CD8+ T cells sorted from blood, obtained in a trial of the OX40 agonist ivuxolimab. The receptors derive from an adult with an advanced solid tumor such as melanoma, head and neck, liver or kidney cancer.

V usage is TRBV28 and J usage is TRBJ2-1, with 12 bases identical to TRBD2. Germline-derived CDR1 and CDR2 are MDHEN and SYDVKM. The CDR3 covers 17 residues. The V segment lost 5 bases and the J segment 2 bases; nucleotides outside the gene matches: 7. CDR3 DNA: TGTGCCAGCAGTCCGCCGGGACTAGCGGGCCCCTACAATGAGCAGTTCTTC. Translation gives CASSPPGLAGPYNEQFF.

This chain links TRBV14 with TRBJ1-2; tentative D call: TRBD1 (5 bases). Germline lookup yields CDR1 SGHDN and CDR2 FVKESK. The ends were cut back, 1 base at V and 4 bases at J, with 13 bases in the middle. The CDR3 spans 15 residues. The CDR3 DNA reads TGTGCCAGCAGCCAAGCGTTGACAGCCATCTATGGCTACACCTTC. Residues: CASSQALTAIYGYTF.

The sample holds a few counts of this clone. This chain links TRBV28 with TRBJ1-2; tentatively, D is TRBD1 (6 bases). The length of the CDR3 is 13 residues. Trimming pared 2 bases from V and 4 bases from J, leaving 8 bases between. Germline CDR1 and CDR2: MDHEN and SYDVKM. In nucleotides, the CDR3 is TGTGCCAGCAGTTTACGGGGGGCCTATGGCTACACCTTC. Its protein product is CASSLRGAYGYTF.

The V and J genes are TRBV9 and TRBJ1-2; D gene unclear. The germline V gene encodes CDR1 SGDLS and CDR2 YYNGEE. The length of the CDR3 is 13 residues. Trimming removed 2 bases from V and 8 bases from J, with 13 bases in between. The CDR3 DNA is TGTGCCAGCAGCGTCCATACTCCGGGGGGCTACACCTTC. This translates into CASSVHTPGGYTF.

The V call is TRBV5-1, the J call TRBJ1-1; D possibly corresponds to TRBD1 (5 bases). The germline V gene has CDR1 SGHRS and CDR2 YFSETQ. The germline V and J ends were trimmed by 4 bases and 6 bases, with 25 bases remaining between them. The CDR3 runs 17 residues. This CDR3 reads CASSNYPGTVDVPEAFF. The CDR3 region has the DNA TGCGCCAGCAGCAACTATCCAGGGACGGTGGATGTCCCTGAAGCTTTCTTT.

This rearrangement joins TRBV14 to TRBJ1-5, with D possibly matching TRBD1 (5 bases). CDR1 and CDR2 (germline): SGHDN, FVKESK. V was cut by 0 bases and J by 2 bases, with 14 bases left in between. The CDR3 loop spans 17 amino acids. CDR3 sequence: CASSQDQCRAGNQPQHF. The DNA for the CDR3 is TGTGCCAGCAGCCAAGATCAATGCAGGGCTGGCAATCAGCCCCAGCATTTT.

This clone was counted only a few times. This chain links TRBV5-4 with TRBJ2-2; 7 bases are shared with TRBD1. CDR3 size: 16 residues. Germline V gives CDR1 SGHNT, CDR2 YYREEE (reference sequence). The J segment lost 2 bases and the V segment lost 5 bases, leaving 9 bases of the junction unmatched. The CDR3 spells CASSSQQGINTGELFF. The CDR3 nucleotides are TGTGCCAGCAGTTCACAACAGGGGATAAACACCGGGGAGCTGTTTTTT.

This chain joins TRBV5-1 and TRBJ1-1; D gene unclear. This CDR3 comprises 13 residues. Germline V lookup: CDR1 SGHRS, CDR2 YFSETQ. With 2 bases removed from V and 3 bases from J, the gap between germline ends came to 8 bases. The CDR3: CASSLPTDTEAFF. The CDR3 DNA reads as TGCGCCAGCAGCTTACCCACCGACACTGAAGCTTTCTTT.

The genes are TRBV4-1 and TRBJ2-4; 7 bases line up with TRBD1. This CDR3 spans 12 amino acids. The V gene's germline CDR1 is MGHRA and CDR2 YSYEKL. J lost 9 bases, V lost 2 bases, and 1 base had no gene match. CDR3: CASSQTGVIQYF. DNA for the CDR3: TGCGCCAGCAGCCAAACAGGGGTCATTCAGTACTTC.

This chain joins TRBV25-1 and TRBJ2-1, with 7 bases fitting TRBD2. The CDR3 loop spans 13 amino acids. The V segment lost 4 bases and the J segment 9 bases; nucleotides outside the gene matches: 6. Germline CDR1 and CDR2: MGHDK and SYGVNS. The CDR3 reads CASSARERGEQFF. CDR3 nucleotide sequence: TGTGCCAGCAGTGCCCGGGAGCGGGGTGAGCAGTTCTTC.

The chain links TRBV9 to TRBJ2-7; 10 bases match TRBD1. After removal of 4 bases from V and 9 bases from J, the junction contained 16 bases not matched to a gene. This CDR3 contains 16 residues. The germline V gene has CDR1 SGDLS and CDR2 YYNGEE. The CDR3 is CASSPGGLDRGVVQYF. CDR3 nucleotide sequence: TGTGCCAGCAGCCCCGGGGGTTTGGACAGGGGGGTGGTGCAGTACTTC. Full variable domain (outside the CDR3, taken from reference TRBV9 and TRBJ2-7): DSGVTQTPKHLITATGQRVTLRCSPRSGDLSVYWYQQSLDQGLQFLIQYYNGEERAKGNILERFSAQQFPDLHSELNLSSLELGDSALYFCASSPGGLDRGVVQYFGPGTRLTVT.

The rearrangement uses TRBV6-4 and TRBJ2-7, with D hard to call. V dropped 5 bases and J dropped 0 bases, with 11 bases sitting between them. The CDR3 loop spans 14 amino acids. CDR1 and CDR2 from the germline V gene are MRHNA and SNTAGT. CDR3 DNA sequence: TGTGCCAGCAGTCTAGGGTATCCCTCCTACGAGCAGTACTTC. This sequence encodes CASSLGYPSYEQYF.

The sample holds a few counts of this clone. The CDR3 here is CAWSGSDQPQHF. DNA for the CDR3: TGTGCCTGGTCAGGAAGCGATCAGCCCCAGCATTTT. The chain uses TRBV30 and TRBJ1-5; D is unresolved. Germline values: CDR1 GTSNPN, CDR2 SVGIG (reference sequence). Deletions cut 5 bases from V and 5 bases from J, with 10 bases between. This CDR3 is 12 amino acids long.

The chain recombines TRBV28 with TRBJ1-5, with 11 bases fitting TRBD1. The V and J ends lost 7 bases and 5 bases, in that order; junction bases with no gene match: 4. The CDR3 has 14 amino acids. From germline, CDR1 is MDHEN and CDR2 SYDVKM. In DNA, the CDR3 is TGTGCCAGCACCCGGGACAGGGGGTATCAGCCCCAGCATTTT. Translation: CASTRDRGYQPQHF.

This rearrangement joins TRBV6-5 to TRBJ2-1, with 9 bases lining up with TRBD1. The germline V gene has CDR1 MNHEY and CDR2 SVGAGI. V shed 6 bases, J shed 10 bases, and the junction held 4 bases outside the gene matches. This CDR3 is built from 12 residues. This CDR3 reads CASSRTGEEQFF. Written as DNA, the CDR3 is TGTGCCAGCAGCAGGACAGGGGAAGAGCAGTTCTTC.

The chain combines TRBV7-2 with TRBJ2-7; D gene ambiguous. This CDR3 has 15 amino acids. From germline, CDR1 is SGHTA and CDR2 FQGNSA. V was clipped by 1 base and J by 3 bases, with 13 bases between them. The CDR3 nucleotides are TGTGCCAGCAGCTTAGAAGGGATAATAGGCTACGAGCAGTACTTC. Translating gives CASSLEGIIGYEQYF.

This clone was seen a few times. The rearrangement links TRBV9 to TRBJ1-2; D is perhaps TRBD1 (6 bases). Trimming removed 3 bases from V and 7 bases from J, with 16 bases in between. This CDR3 comprises 14 residues. Germline V gives CDR1 SGDLS, CDR2 YYNGEE. The CDR3 loop is CASSDNRDLPGYTF. The CDR3 DNA is TGTGCCAGCAGCGACAACAGGGATCTTCCTGGCTACACCTTC.

The chain carries TRBV19 and TRBJ2-6; D is possibly TRBD1 (5 bases). This CDR3 has 16 residues. With 4 bases removed from V and 0 bases from J, the gap between germline ends came to 10 bases. CDR1 and CDR2 (germline): LNHDA, SQIVND (reference sequence). CDR3 loop: CASSTFRDSGANVLTF. Here the CDR3 DNA reads TGTGCCAGTAGTACCTTCAGGGACTCTGGGGCCAACGTCCTGACTTTC.

The V and J genes are TRBV27 and TRBJ1-2; D not resolved. The CDR3 totals 14 residues. Deletions cut 8 bases from V and 8 bases from J, with 21 bases between. CDR1 and CDR2 from the germline V gene are MNHEY and SMNVEV (reference sequence). Here the CDR3 reads CASSTQRTGMGYTF. CDR3 in DNA: TGTGCCAGCTCCACTCAACGAACTGGAATGGGCTACACCTTC.